This entry features one T cell receptor (beta chain) sequence. The PCR was carried out with 60 Vbeta primers and 13 Jbeta primers. The assay was immunoSEQ multiplex PCR, and TCRdb's table has in-frame clones only and misses some. The sample carries around 220,000 clones, roughly 80% recorded once. Regarding donors, all were healthy bone marrow donors. This specimen comes from a study of cytomegalovirus exposure and HLA in healthy donors. This TCR was sampled from a man aged 40-55 years in good health and CMV-seronegative. The sample comprised PBMCs.

The CDR3 loop is CASKRGYANQPQHF. The CDR3 nucleotides are TGTGCCAGCAAAAGAGGGTACGCGAATCAGCCCCAGCATTTT. The chain links TRBV6-5 to TRBJ1-5; no firm D call. From germline, CDR1 is MNHEY and CDR2 SVGAGI. V was clipped by 7 bases and J by 4 bases, with 14 bases between them. CDR3 length: 14 residues.